The 30 T cell receptor beta chains presented below share a single source sample, sequenced in a study of TIL therapy for anti-PD-1-resistant metastatic lung cancer. Time point reported: pre-treatment sample, taken before nivolumab and TIL therapy. Pleural nodules or supraclavicular lymph nodes made up most of the excised metastases sampled. The libraries were made with immunoSEQ v3. Clones were sequenced by immunoSEQ multiplex PCR, and TCRdb holds only the in-frame ones, with some missing. The sample lists roughly 26,000 clones, 72% occurring once. The sample in question was tumor tissue, obtained at baseline. The receptors here all came from a person aged 25 to 80 with non-small cell lung cancer.

The rearrangement joins TRBV4-3 to TRBJ2-5, with 9 bases fitting TRBD2. The germline gives CDR1 LGHNA, CDR2 YSLEER. The CDR3 length is 16 residues. V trimming: 2 bases; J trimming: 4 bases; junction bases outside the gene matches: 8. This chain's CDR3 is CASSQFVAGGVETQYF. The CDR3 DNA reads as TGCGCCAGCAGCCAATTCGTTGCGGGGGGGGTAGAGACCCAGTACTTC.

V gene TRBV6-6 combines with J gene TRBJ2-5; D call uncertain. V shed 0 bases and J shed 2 bases, with 7 bases lying between them. Germline CDR1 and CDR2: MNHNY and SVGAGI (reference sequence). The CDR3 totals 14 residues. The CDR3 region has the DNA TGTGCCAGCAGTTACTCGTTCGGACAAGAGACCCAGTACTTC. Protein sequence: CASSYSFGQETQYF.

This clone was detected only once. The chain uses TRBV7-8 and TRBJ2-5; 7 positions agree with TRBD2. Germline V gives CDR1 SGHVS, CDR2 FQNEAQ. V shed 2 bases, J shed 7 bases, and the junction held 16 bases outside the gene matches. This CDR3 comprises 17 residues. CDR3 bases: TGTGCCAGCAGCTTAACCTTTGGATCGACTAGCTTATTGACCCAGTACTTC. This sequence encodes CASSLTFGSTSLLTQYF.

By its share, this clone is medium-sized. Other DNA sequences in the sample encode the same CDR3. The chain couples TRBV6-4 to TRBJ2-6; a possible D gene is TRBD1 (6 bases). Trimming left V 0 bases short and J 0 bases short, with 6 bases between. The germline V gene has CDR1 MRHNA and CDR2 SNTAGT. The CDR3 spans 16 residues. The CDR3 reads CASSDSGGSGANVLTF. The CDR3 DNA reads as TGTGCCAGCAGTGACTCAGGGGGCTCTGGGGCCAACGTCCTGACTTTC.

The chain carries TRBV6-6 and TRBJ1-2; TRBD1 is a possible D gene (5 bases). CDR3 length: 14 residues. V lost 2 bases to trimming and J lost 3 bases, with 10 bases between them. CDR1 is MNHNY, CDR2 SVGAGI, per germline (reference sequence). The DNA for the CDR3 is TGTGCCAGCAGTTACCCCGGGACCTACTATGGCTACACCTTC. It is translated as CASSYPGTYYGYTF.

V usage is TRBV18 and J usage is TRBJ1-1; 7 bases line up with TRBD1. The length of the CDR3 is 16 residues. J gave up 0 bases and V 0 bases, and 4 bases lay outside the gene matches. Germline V gives CDR1 KGHSH, CDR2 LQKENI. Written as DNA, the CDR3 is TGTGCCAGCTCACCACCGACAGGGTCTCTGAACACTGAAGCTTTCTTT. It translates to CASSPPTGSLNTEAFF. Together with reference TRBV18 and TRBJ1-1, the CDR3 gives the full variable domain: NAGVMQNPRHLVRRRGQEARLRCSPMKGHSHVYWYRQLPEEGLKFMVYLQKENIIDESGMPKERFSAEFPKEGPSILRIQQVVRGDSAAYFCASSPPTGSLNTEAFFGQGTRLTVV.

The chain has TRBV27 and TRBJ2-5; no clear D. The V and J ends lost 7 bases and 4 bases respectively, with 4 bases between them. Germline V CDR1 and CDR2: MNHEY, SMNVEV (reference sequence). The CDR3 sequence is 10 residues long. CDR3 nucleotide sequence: TGTGCCAGCAAACGAGAGACCCAGTACTTC. Amino acid sequence: CASKRETQYF.

The chain couples TRBV27 to TRBJ1-1, with 11 bases matching TRBD1. After removal of 6 bases from V and 6 bases from J, the junction contained 15 bases not matched to a gene. From germline, CDR1 is MNHEY and CDR2 SMNVEV (reference sequence). The CDR3 covers 17 residues. CDR3 sequence reads: CASSRGQGAITRAEAFF. CDR3 nucleotides: TGTGCCAGCAGCCGCGGACAGGGGGCAATTACGAGGGCTGAAGCTTTCTTT.

The chain joins TRBV21-1 to TRBJ2-2; the table assigns TRBD1, which was not confirmed against the DNA. TRBV21-1 constitutes a pseudogene. This CDR3 comprises 15 residues. The CDR3 DNA is TGTGCCAGCAGCAAAGGGGCTCGGTGGACCGGGGAGCTGTTTTTT. Protein: CASSKGARWTGELFF.

V is TRBV7-8 and J is TRBJ2-7; no clear D gene. The CDR3 is 12 amino acids. CDR1 is SGHVS, CDR2 FQNEAQ, per germline. V lost 4 bases and J lost 3, with 7 bases in between. The chain's CDR3 is CASSSVGYEQYF. The DNA for the CDR3 is TGTGCCAGCAGCTCCGTCGGCTACGAGCAGTACTTC.

The V call is TRBV7-2, the J call TRBJ1-1; the D is unclear. Trimming pared 4 bases from V and 6 bases from J, leaving 12 bases between. The CDR3 extends over 13 amino acids. Per the germline V gene, CDR1 is SGHTA and CDR2 is FQGNSA. CDR3 sequence reads: CASSSAFGAEAFF. The CDR3 bases are TGTGCCAGCAGCTCAGCTTTCGGGGCTGAAGCTTTCTTT.

By proportion, this clone is medium-sized. The V call is TRBV7-2, the J call TRBJ1-2; 9 bases are a match to TRBD1. The germline CDR1 and CDR2 sequences are SGHTA and FQGNSA. The CDR3 contains 17 residues. Trimming cost V 4 bases and J 0 bases; bases outside gene matches: 9. CDR3 in amino acids: CASSWAGQGLANYGYTF. The CDR3 DNA is TGTGCCAGCAGCTGGGCCGGACAGGGGCTTGCTAACTATGGCTACACCTTC.

This chain links TRBV7-6 with TRBJ1-5; TRBD1 might be the D (6 bases). The V gene lost 8 bases and the J gene lost 2 bases, with 10 bases spanning the gap. This CDR3 contains 13 residues. Per the germline V gene, CDR1 is SGHVS and CDR2 is FNYEAQ. CDR3 in DNA: TGTGCCAGCTCCAGGGGCGGCAATCAGCCCCAGCATTTT. This sequence encodes CASSRGGNQPQHF. The entire variable domain, with the rest obtained from reference TRBV7-6 and TRBJ1-5, is as follows: GAGVSQSPRYKVTKRGQDVALRCDPISGHVSLYWYRQALGQGPEFLTYFNYEAQQDKSGLPNDRFSAERPEGSISTLTIQRTEQRDSAMYRCASSRGGNQPQHFGDGTRLSIL.

The V call is TRBV5-6, the J call TRBJ1-2, with a tentative D call TRBD1 (6 bases). In germline, CDR1 is SGHDT, CDR2 YYEEEE. The CDR3 spans 16 residues. V lost 4 bases, J lost 12 bases, and 28 bases lay in between. CDR3 amino acids: CASSQGQSGRALGDTF. Written as DNA, the CDR3 is TGTGCCAGCAGCCAAGGACAGAGTGGTCGGGCCTTAGGGGACACCTTC.

This clone showed up just once. J is TRBJ2-3 and V is TRBV7-2; 9 bases match TRBD2. The V and J ends lost 2 bases and 6 bases, in that order; junction bases with no gene match: 6. The germline CDR1 and CDR2 sequences are SGHTA and FQGNSA. The CDR3 spans 15 residues. CDR3 in DNA: TGTGCCAGCAGCTTATCAGGCGGGGGGGTGGATACGCAGTATTTT. It codes for CASSLSGGGVDTQYF.

The chain recombines TRBV6-5 with TRBJ1-1; D not certain. CDR1 and CDR2 (germline): MNHEY, SVGAGI. Trimming removed 0 bases from V and 1 base from J, with 9 bases in between. The CDR3 covers 15 residues. The CDR3 DNA sequence: TGTGCCAGCAGTTACTCTAGCGGACGGAACACTGAAGCTTTCTTT. Its translation is CASSYSSGRNTEAFF.

The V gene is TRBV7-8, the J gene TRBJ2-1, with 10 bases fitting TRBD2. The CDR3 covers 17 residues. Germline-derived CDR1 and CDR2 are SGHVS and FQNEAQ. The V and J ends lost 4 bases and 0 bases, in that order; junction bases with no gene match: 6. The CDR3 sequence: CASSSSSGGSSYNEQFF. In DNA, the CDR3 is TGTGCCAGCAGCTCCTCTAGCGGGGGCAGCTCCTACAATGAGCAGTTCTTC.

The V and J genes are TRBV5-5 and TRBJ2-3; 13 bases are shared with TRBD2. Germline V gives CDR1 SGHKS, CDR2 YYEKEE (reference sequence). V was clipped by 4 bases and J by 6 bases; unmatched bases: 8. The CDR3 has 16 amino acids. The chain's CDR3 is CASSILAGGRTDTQYF. The CDR3 DNA sequence: TGTGCCAGCAGCATACTAGCGGGGGGGAGAACGGATACGCAGTATTTT.

J is TRBJ1-2 and V is TRBV18; possibly TRBD1 for D (6 bases). Germline values: CDR1 KGHSH, CDR2 LQKENI. V was shortened by 3 bases and J by 6 bases, with 23 bases between the two germline ends. The length of the CDR3 is 17 residues. The CDR3 DNA reads as TGTGCCAGCTCACCGACGGTGGGGGGGCGCAATCGGAATGGCTACACCTTC. Protein: CASSPTVGGRNRNGYTF.

This clone appeared a few times. The same CDR3 can be traced to other DNA sequences in this sample. The chain is built from TRBV6-1 and TRBJ2-5, with 12 bases lining up with TRBD2. Trimming at V came to 2 bases and at J to 2 bases, leaving 0 bases not matched to a gene. CDR1 and CDR2 from the germline V gene are MNHNS and SASEGT. CDR3 size: 15 residues. The CDR3 DNA reads as TGTGCCAGCAGTGAACTAGCGGGGGGGCAAGAGACCCAGTACTTC. Protein: CASSELAGGQETQYF.

This clone has more than one count but fewer than ten. V and J are TRBV20-1 and TRBJ1-2; D not certain. The V gene lost 6 bases and the J gene lost 8 bases, with 13 bases spanning the gap. This CDR3 spans 11 amino acids. Per germline, CDR1 DFQATT and CDR2 SNEGSKA (reference sequence). CDR3 nucleotide sequence: TGCAGTGCCAGTTCCGACGTGGGCTACACCTTC. Translated, it gives CSASSDVGYTF.

This chain uses TRBV7-2 with TRBJ2-7, with D perhaps being TRBD1 or TRBD2 (5 bases each). The CDR3 has 14 residues. Germline V gives CDR1 SGHTA, CDR2 FQGNSA. The V gene lost 6 bases and the J gene lost 4 bases, with 16 bases spanning the gap. CDR3: CASRREGARYEQYF. CDR3 coding DNA: TGTGCCAGCAGGAGGGAAGGGGCTCGGTACGAGCAGTACTTC.

J is TRBJ2-1 and V is TRBV6-1; either TRBD1 or TRBD2 may supply D (6 bases each). V was shortened by 5 bases and J by 3 bases, with 14 bases between the two germline ends. CDR1 and CDR2 (germline): MNHNS, SASEGT. The CDR3 sequence is 15 residues long. In nucleotides, the CDR3 is TGTGCCAGCAGTCCCAGTGGGGGGCGCTACAATGAGCAGTTCTTC. Encoded protein: CASSPSGGRYNEQFF.

This clone turned up a few times. The gene calls are TRBV10-2 and TRBJ2-7; no clear D. Germline V gene sequence: CDR1 WSHSY, CDR2 SAAADI. V lost 2 bases, J lost 2 bases, and 1 base lay in between. The CDR3 is 11 residues long. The CDR3 bases are TGCGCCAGCAGTGAGCCCTACGAGCAGTACTTC. Its protein is CASSEPYEQYF.

The rearrangement joins TRBV5-4 to TRBJ2-3; D is unclear. This CDR3 comprises 11 residues. V lost 5 bases and J 4 bases, leaving 5 bases between the germline ends. Germline CDR1 is SGHNT and CDR2 is YYREEE (reference sequence). CDR3 residues: CASSLSDTQYF. CDR3 DNA: TGTGCCAGCAGTTTATCAGATACGCAGTATTTT.

Only a few counts were recorded for this clone. V and J are TRBV10-3 and TRBJ2-3, with D tentatively TRBD1 (6 bases). Germline lookup yields CDR1 ENHRY and CDR2 SYGVKD. V was pared by 6 bases and J by 4 bases, with 17 bases between. The CDR3 is 15 residues long. Here the CDR3 reads CAISPGDRFSDTQYF. CDR3 nucleotide sequence: TGTGCCATCAGCCCAGGAGACAGGTTTTCAGATACGCAGTATTTT.

V and J are TRBV7-6 and TRBJ2-7, with no clear D. V was trimmed by 2 bases and J by 3 bases, leaving 14 bases between them. This CDR3 spans 15 amino acids. Germline CDR1 reads SGHVS; CDR2 reads FNYEAQ. CDR3 DNA: TGTGCCAGCAGCTTAACAGCCGGGTTTCGCTACGAGCAGTACTTC. As protein: CASSLTAGFRYEQYF.

V and J are TRBV6-1 and TRBJ2-3, with 7 bases aligning to TRBD2. After removal of 3 bases from V and 2 bases from J, the junction contained 8 bases not matched to a gene. Germline V gene data show CDR1 as MNHNS and CDR2 as SASEGT. The CDR3 contains 16 residues. Here the CDR3 reads CASSEGRGTSTDTQYF. In DNA, the CDR3 is TGTGCCAGCAGTGAGGGGCGGGGGACTTCCACAGATACGCAGTATTTT.

The genes are TRBV4-1 and TRBJ2-2; TRBD2 agrees at 7 bases. V lost 1 base to trimming and J lost 5 bases; unmatched junction nucleotides: 10. Germline CDR1 is MGHRA and CDR2 is YSYEKL. The CDR3 is 17 amino acids. The CDR3 protein is CASSQGAASGGTGELFF. CDR3 DNA sequence: TGCGCCAGCAGCCAAGGAGCGGCTAGCGGAGGGACCGGGGAGCTGTTTTTT.

The count of this clone is one. The genes are TRBV5-1 and TRBJ1-2; no firm D call. Germline V CDR1 and CDR2: SGHRS, YFSETQ. V was shortened by 6 bases and J by 2 bases, with 8 bases between the two germline ends. This CDR3 has 12 residues. The CDR3 region has the DNA TGCGCCAGCACCGAAGGGAACTATGGCTACACCTTC. Encoded protein: CASTEGNYGYTF.